The clone carrying this T cell receptor (beta chain) was seen just once. Its target is unknown. The record originates from a study of T cells after posttransplantation cyclophosphamide. The study's findings and limits: Later post-transplant blood repertoires were often dominated by donor CD8+ memory clones. Recipient CMV seropositivity and CMV reactivation strongly tracked TRB clonality. Skin or GI-infiltrating T cells shared few TRB sequences with blood.

Method: immunoSEQ multiplex PCR; TCRdb's copy keeps in-frame clones and lacks some. The sample consists of about 15,000 clones, 80% to 90% of them appearing once. Control samples came 1 year after myeloablative marrow transplants with methotrexate plus calcineurin inhibitor. Germline loops: CDR1 MNHEY, CDR2 SMNVEV (reference sequence). Trimming shortened V by 5 bases and J by 3 bases, and 17 bases separated the two germline ends. The CDR3 runs to 15 residues. The J gene is TRBJ2-7, the V gene TRBV27; tentatively, D is TRBD2 (5 bases). The specimen comprised PBMCs, sampled 440 to 450 days after allogeneic stem cell transplant with calcineurin inhibitor and methotrexate. The receptor comes from a male patient aged 25-45 years who received an allogeneic stem cell transplant from an unrelated donor, was CMV-positive, and had acute and chronic GVHD. Some T cells may be supplied by the graft donor. This chain's CDR3 is CASSPRPGRIYEQYF. The CDR3 DNA reads TGTGCCAGCAGTCCGCGACCGGGGAGAATCTACGAGCAGTACTTC.